This is a list of T cell receptor beta chains from one sample in a study of T cell changes during pregnancy in multiple sclerosis. Sequenced by immunoSEQ multiplex PCR; TCRdb stores in-frame clones only, minus some. The sample lists 70,000 to 80,000 clones; 75% to 95% were seen once. The source material was CD4+ T cells from peripheral blood mononuclear cells, sampled before pregnancy. Receptor source: a female donor with multiple sclerosis, enrolled in a pregnancy study. CDR3s include the opening cysteine and the closing phenylalanine or tryptophan. D genes are given only for firm matches. A clone size is listed for some rows: how often the clone was seen (once, few, many), or a class if it is expanded.

NA	TRBV30	TRBJ1-2	NA	TGTGCCTGGAGTGTACAAGGGGGATGGTACTATGGCTACACCTTC	CAWSVQGGWYYGYTF
NA	TRBV5-4	TRBJ2-3	NA	TGTGCCAGCAGCCCCCGAGCGGTTTCACGCACAGATACGCAGTATTTT	CASSPRAVSRTDTQYF
TRBD2	TRBV6-1	TRBJ2-7	NA	TGTGCCACCGCTAGCGGGATCTACGAGCAGTACTTC	CATASGIYEQYF
TRBD1	TRBV11-3	TRBJ1-2	NA	TGTGCCAGCAGCTCCCCACTCGGACAGGCATATGGCTACACCTTC	CASSSPLGQAYGYTF
TRBD1	TRBV7-2	TRBJ1-1	NA	TGTGCCAGCAGCTTAGCACAGGGGTACACTGAAGCTTTCTTT	CASSLAQGYTEAFF
TRBD2	TRBV6-5	TRBJ2-1	NA	TGTGCCAGCAGCCCACCGGGGGAGGGTTACAATGAGCAGTTCTTC	CASSPPGEGYNEQFF
NA	TRBV18	TRBJ2-3	NA	TGTGCCAGCTCTCCGAGTGCAGATACGCAGTATTTT	CASSPSADTQYF
TRBD1	TRBV27	TRBJ1-6	NA	TGTGCCAGCAGTCCAGGGACAGGGAGTTCACCCCTCCACTTT	CASSPGTGSSPLHF
NA	TRBV2	TRBJ2-3	NA	TGTGCCAGCAGAGCCGTCTACAGCACAGATACGCAGTATTTT	CASRAVYSTDTQYF
NA	TRBV5-4	TRBJ1-2	NA	TGTGCCAGCAGCCCGCCCGGGAGCTATGGCTACACCTTC	CASSPPGSYGYTF
NA	TRBV18	TRBJ2-1	NA	TGTGCCAGCTCACCAGAGCTGTACAATGAGCAGTTCTTC	CASSPELYNEQFF
TRBD1	TRBV27	TRBJ1-4	NA	TGTGCCAGCAGTCTCCGGGACAGTTCTAAACTGTTTTTT	CASSLRDSSKLFF
NA	TRBV9	TRBJ2-3	NA	TGTGCCAGCAGCGTAGTTCGGCGGGGGACAACGGATACGCAGTATTTT	CASSVVRRGTTDTQYF
TRBD1	TRBV14	TRBJ2-7	NA	TGTGCCAGCGCGACAGGGCTCGAGCAGTACTTC	CASATGLEQYF
NA	TRBV4-1	TRBJ2-5	NA	TGCGCCAGCAGCCAAGGAAACAGTGGGGTGGAGGCCCAGTACTTC	CASSQGNSGVEAQYF
NA	TRBV7-2	TRBJ2-1	NA	TGTGCCAGCAGTTTCCGACCGCTTCCGACAGAGACTTACAATGAGCAGTTCTTC	CASSFRPLPTETYNEQFF
TRBD2	TRBV9	TRBJ2-1	NA	TGTGCCAGCAGCGTACGAGGAGGACTAGCGGGACCGAATGAGCAGTTCTTC	CASSVRGGLAGPNEQFF
NA	TRBV5-1	TRBJ2-7	NA	TGCGCCAGCAGCTTGGTAGGGCCGGGGGAGCAGTACTTC	CASSLVGPGEQYF
TRBD1	TRBV9	TRBJ2-1	NA	TGTGCCAGCAGACAACCGGGACAGAGAATCAATGAGCAGTTCTTC	CASRQPGQRINEQFF
NA	TRBV9	TRBJ2-7	NA	TGTGCCAGCAGCGCCTCGACTTACACCGCCTACGAGCAGTACTTC	CASSASTYTAYEQYF
TRBD1	TRBV18	TRBJ2-7	once	TGTGCCAGCTCACCGGGACAGGGCTTTTACGAGCAGTACTTC	CASSPGQGFYEQYF
TRBD2	TRBV7-3	TRBJ2-5	NA	TGTGCCAGCAGCCTAAACGGGACTAGCGGCTACCAAGAGACCCAGTACTTC	CASSLNGTSGYQETQYF
TRBD2	TRBV6-6	TRBJ2-7	once	TGTGCCAGCAGTTCCCGACTAGCGGGAGACGCCTACGAGCAGTACTTC	CASSSRLAGDAYEQYF
TRBD1	TRBV18	TRBJ1-6	NA	TGTGCCAGCTCACCACAGGGGGCAGATTCACCCCTCCACTTT	CASSPQGADSPLHF
NA	TRBV9	TRBJ2-3	NA	TGTGCCAGCAGCGCTAGCGCCTACACAGATACGCAGTATTTT	CASSASAYTDTQYF
NA	TRBV5-5	TRBJ1-4	NA	TGTGCCAGCAGCATAGACAAGGGGAATGAAAAACTGTTTTTT	CASSIDKGNEKLFF
TRBD1	TRBV6-5	TRBJ1-2	NA	TGTGCCAGCAGTTACCGGACAGGGGAGGGCTACACCTTC	CASSYRTGEGYTF
NA	TRBV5-4	TRBJ1-1	few	TGTGCCAGCAGCTCAGGACATTTGACCCTGACTGAAGCTTTCTTT	CASSSGHLTLTEAFF
NA	TRBV5-1	TRBJ2-7	NA	TGCGCCAGCAGCTTGGTCCAGGGTCGGTCCTACGAGCAGTACTTC	CASSLVQGRSYEQYF
NA	TRBV6-6	TRBJ1-5	NA	TGTGCCAGCAGCCGACAGGTGGAAAATCAGCCCCAGCATTTT	CASSRQVENQPQHF
NA	TRBV5-8	TRBJ2-3	NA	TGTGCCAGCAGCTTGGCTAGTTTACGGTATTTT	CASSLASLRYF
NA	TRBV4-3	TRBJ1-3	NA	TGCGCCAGCAGCCAAGCGGGAAACACCATATATTTT	CASSQAGNTIYF
TRBD2	TRBV7-2	TRBJ2-4	NA	TGTGCCAGCAGCCCGCGTAGCGGGAGTAACATTCAGTACTTC	CASSPRSGSNIQYF
TRBD2	TRBV5-1	TRBJ2-7	NA	TGCGCCAGCAGCCCCGGACTAGCGGGATTGAGCTCCTACGAGCAGTACTTC	CASSPGLAGLSSYEQYF
TRBD2	TRBV5-6	TRBJ2-1	NA	TGTGCCAGCAGCCGGACTAGCGGGAGCTACAATGAGCAGTTCTTC	CASSRTSGSYNEQFF
TRBD2	TRBV7-2	TRBJ2-7	once	TGTGCCAGCAGCTTAGAGGCGGGGGGGGCCTACGAGCAGTACTTC	CASSLEAGGAYEQYF
TRBD1	TRBV11-2	TRBJ1-2	once	TGTGCCAGCAGTTTACAGGGGTTAGTGGGTGGCTACACCTTC	CASSLQGLVGGYTF
NA	TRBV5-6	TRBJ1-2	NA	TGTGCCAGCACCTACACGGGACACTTCTATGGCTACACCTTC	CASTYTGHFYGYTF
TRBD1	TRBV28	TRBJ2-2	NA	TGTGCCAGCACCTTGAGGGACAGGGTGGGTGGCGGGGAGCTGTTTTTT	CASTLRDRVGGGELFF
TRBD1	TRBV5-4	TRBJ2-7	NA	TGTGCCATGACGACAGGGGGCCGTTGGTACTTC	CAMTTGGRWYF
TRBD2	TRBV23-1	TRBJ2-1	NA	TGCGCCAGCAGTCAACAAATCGCGGGGGAAAGCTCCTACAATGAGCAGTTCTTC	CASSQQIAGESSYNEQFF
TRBD1	TRBV28	TRBJ2-7	once	TGTGCCAGCACTCTCGGGACAGGTACCGAGCAGTACTTC	CASTLGTGTEQYF
TRBD2	TRBV4-1	TRBJ2-7	NA	TGCGCCAGCAGCCAAGAGGCAGACGGTAGCGGGCTGCCCTACGAGCAGTACTTC	CASSQEADGSGLPYEQYF
TRBD1	TRBV6-1	TRBJ2-2	NA	TGTGCCAGCAGTGAAGCGCGGGTGCAGGGGGCCGGGGAGCTGTTTTTT	CASSEARVQGAGELFF
TRBD2	TRBV10-3	TRBJ2-7	NA	TGTGCCATCAGTGAGAGGGGGGTGGCGGGAGGACCCTACGAGCAGTACTTC	CAISERGVAGGPYEQYF
TRBD2	TRBV28	TRBJ2-4	once	TGTGCCAGCAGTTTTTGGGAGAAGGGAGGGTTGATCAAAAACATTCAGTACTTC	CASSFWEKGGLIKNIQYF
NA	TRBV19	TRBJ2-3	NA	TGTGCCAGTAGTATACTAGCAGGTACAGGCACAGATACGCAGTATTTT	CASSILAGTGTDTQYF
NA	TRBV5-1	TRBJ1-1	NA	TGCGCCAGCAGCTTGGAGCCAGGGGTTATGAACACTGAAGCTTTCTTT	CASSLEPGVMNTEAFF
TRBD1	TRBV5-6	TRBJ1-2	NA	TGTGCCAGCAGCCCCCGCCAGGGGACAGGCACATATGGCTACACCTTC	CASSPRQGTGTYGYTF
TRBD2	TRBV5-1	TRBJ2-1	NA	TGCGCCAGCAGCAAACTAGCGGGAGGGCCGGGGGAGCAGTTCTTC	CASSKLAGGPGEQFF
NA	TRBV30	TRBJ2-7	NA	TGTGCAGCGACTCGCGGGTTCGAGCAGTACTTC	CAATRGFEQYF
NA	TRBV19	TRBJ2-1	NA	TGTGCCAGTAGTATAGTAGGGGAAGGGCAGCAGTTCTTC	CASSIVGEGQQFF